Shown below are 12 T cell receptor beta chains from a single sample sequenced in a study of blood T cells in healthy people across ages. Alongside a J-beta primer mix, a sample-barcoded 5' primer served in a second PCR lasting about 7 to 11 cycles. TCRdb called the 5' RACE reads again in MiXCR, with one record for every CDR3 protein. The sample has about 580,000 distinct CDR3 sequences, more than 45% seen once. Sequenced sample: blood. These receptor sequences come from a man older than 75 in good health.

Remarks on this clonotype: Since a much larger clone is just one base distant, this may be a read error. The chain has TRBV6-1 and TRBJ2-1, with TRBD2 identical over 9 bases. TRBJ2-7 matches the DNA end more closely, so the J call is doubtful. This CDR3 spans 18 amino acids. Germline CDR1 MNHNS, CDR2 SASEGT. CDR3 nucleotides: TGTGCCAGTCGACCCGGGGCTAGCGGGACTTTCTCCTACAATGAGCAGTACTTC. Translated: CASRPGASGTFSYNEQYF.

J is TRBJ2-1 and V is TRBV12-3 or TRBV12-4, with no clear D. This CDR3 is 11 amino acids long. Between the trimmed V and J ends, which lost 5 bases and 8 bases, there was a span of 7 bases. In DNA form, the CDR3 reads TGTGCCAGCAGTAGGAGCCATGAGCAGTTCTTC. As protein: CASSRSHEQFF.

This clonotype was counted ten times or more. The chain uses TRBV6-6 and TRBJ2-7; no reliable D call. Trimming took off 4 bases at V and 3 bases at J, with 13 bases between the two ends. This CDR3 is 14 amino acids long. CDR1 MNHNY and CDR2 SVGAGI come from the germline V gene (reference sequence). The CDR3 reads CASSSAGSVYEQYF. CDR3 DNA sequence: TGTGCCAGCAGTTCGGCAGGCTCTGTCTACGAGCAGTACTTC.

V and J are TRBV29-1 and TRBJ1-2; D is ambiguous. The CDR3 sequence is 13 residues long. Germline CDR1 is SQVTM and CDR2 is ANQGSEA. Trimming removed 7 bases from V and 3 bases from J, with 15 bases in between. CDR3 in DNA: TGCAGCGGGGGTCGAGGCATCGACTATGGCTACACCTTC. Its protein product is CSGGRGIDYGYTF.

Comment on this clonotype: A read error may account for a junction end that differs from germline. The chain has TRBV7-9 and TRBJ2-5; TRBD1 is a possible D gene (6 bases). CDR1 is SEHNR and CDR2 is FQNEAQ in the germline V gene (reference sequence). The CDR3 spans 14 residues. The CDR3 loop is CASSLGTAKETRYF. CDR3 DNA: TGTGCCAGCAGCTTAGGGACAGCGAAAGAGACCCGGTACTTC.

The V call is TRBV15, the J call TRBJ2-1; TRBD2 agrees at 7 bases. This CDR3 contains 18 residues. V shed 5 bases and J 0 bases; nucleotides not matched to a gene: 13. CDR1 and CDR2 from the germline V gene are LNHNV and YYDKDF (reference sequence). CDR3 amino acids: CATSAGGRGTFSYNEQFF. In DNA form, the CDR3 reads TGTGCCACCAGCGCCGGCGGGAGAGGAACCTTCTCCTACAATGAGCAGTTCTTC. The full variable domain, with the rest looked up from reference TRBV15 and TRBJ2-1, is DAMVIQNPRYQVTQFGKPVTLSCSQTLNHNVMYWYQQKSSQAPKLLFHYYDKDFNNEADTPDNFQSRRPNTSFCFLDIRSPGLGDTAMYLCATSAGGRGTFSYNEQFFGPGTRLTVL.

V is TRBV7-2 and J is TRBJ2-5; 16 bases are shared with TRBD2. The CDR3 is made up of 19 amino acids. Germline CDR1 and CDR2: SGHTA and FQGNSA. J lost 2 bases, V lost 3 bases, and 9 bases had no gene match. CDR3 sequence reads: CASSLHTGLAGGLQETQYF. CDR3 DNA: TGTGCCAGCAGCTTGCATACGGGACTAGCGGGGGGGCTTCAAGAGACCCAGTACTTC.

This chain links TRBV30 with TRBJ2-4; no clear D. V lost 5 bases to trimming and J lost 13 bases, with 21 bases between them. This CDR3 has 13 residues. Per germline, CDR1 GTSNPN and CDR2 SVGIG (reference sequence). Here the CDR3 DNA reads TGTGCCTGGTCCCGGGCCCTCACAGATACGCAGTACTTC. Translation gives CAWSRALTDTQYF.

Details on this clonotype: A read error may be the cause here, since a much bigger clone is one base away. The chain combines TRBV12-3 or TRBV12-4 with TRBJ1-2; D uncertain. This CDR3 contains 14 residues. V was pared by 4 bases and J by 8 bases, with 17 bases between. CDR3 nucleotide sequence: TGTGCCAGCAGTTCGGCGGTACGGTCTCAGGGCTACACCTTC. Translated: CASSSAVRSQGYTF.

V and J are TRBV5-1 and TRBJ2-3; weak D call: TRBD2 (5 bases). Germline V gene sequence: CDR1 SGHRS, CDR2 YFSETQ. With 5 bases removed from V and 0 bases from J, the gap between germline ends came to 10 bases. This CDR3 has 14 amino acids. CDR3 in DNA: TGCGCCAGCAGTTCGGGGTCGAGCACAGATACGCAGTATTTT. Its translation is CASSSGSSTDTQYF.

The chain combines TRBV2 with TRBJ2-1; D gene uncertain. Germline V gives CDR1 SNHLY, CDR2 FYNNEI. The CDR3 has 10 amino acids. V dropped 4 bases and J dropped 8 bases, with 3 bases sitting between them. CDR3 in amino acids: CASSGYEQFF. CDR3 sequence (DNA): TGTGCCAGCAGTGGGTATGAGCAGTTCTTC.

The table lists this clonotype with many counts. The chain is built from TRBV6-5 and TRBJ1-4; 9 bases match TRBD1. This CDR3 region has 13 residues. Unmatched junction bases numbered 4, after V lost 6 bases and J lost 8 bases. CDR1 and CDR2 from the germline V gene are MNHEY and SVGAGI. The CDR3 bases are TGTGCCAGCAGGGGGGGACAGGGAGAAAAACTGTTTTTT. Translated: CASRGGQGEKLFF.